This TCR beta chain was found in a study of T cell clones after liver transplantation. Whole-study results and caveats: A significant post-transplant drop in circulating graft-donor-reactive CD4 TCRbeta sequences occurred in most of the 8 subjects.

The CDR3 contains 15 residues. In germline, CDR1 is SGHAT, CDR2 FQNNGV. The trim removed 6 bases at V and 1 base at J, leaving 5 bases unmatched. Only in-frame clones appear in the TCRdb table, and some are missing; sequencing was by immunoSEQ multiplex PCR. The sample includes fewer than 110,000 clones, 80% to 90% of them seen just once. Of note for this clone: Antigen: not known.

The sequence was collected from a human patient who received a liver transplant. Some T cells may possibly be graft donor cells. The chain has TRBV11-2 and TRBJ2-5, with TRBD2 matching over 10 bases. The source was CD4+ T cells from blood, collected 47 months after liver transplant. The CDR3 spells CASRLTSGRQETQYF. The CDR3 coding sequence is TGTGCCAGCAGATTGACTAGCGGGCGCCAAGAGACCCAGTACTTC.